This T cell receptor (beta chain) was identified during a study of CD8 T cells in Susac syndrome. Random hexamers were used to reverse transcribe about 0.5 to 1 ug of RNA. Multiplex PCR with immunoSEQ amplified the TCR beta CDR3 across 54 Vbeta and 13 Jbeta. One entry per CDR3 protein results from TCRdb running MiXCR on the immunoSEQ multiplex PCR reads. The sample shows 200,000 to 250,000 distinct CDR3 sequences, around 95% of them seen only once. V lost 3 bases and J lost 5, with 13 bases in between. CDR3 length: 14 amino acids. From germline, CDR1 is SGHAT and CDR2 FQNNGV. The receptor comes from a human donor with multiple sclerosis. The chain employs TRBV11-2 and TRBJ2-5; the D is unclear. Sample: CD4+ T cells from PBMCs. The CDR3 is CASSLGYVGETQYF. In nucleotides, the CDR3 is TGTGCCAGCAGCTTGGGGTACGTGGGGGAGACCCAGTACTTC.